The clone carrying this T cell receptor beta chain occurred many times. The antigen is not known. Sample-barcoded 5' priming and a J-beta primer mix drove a second PCR of roughly 6 to 12 cycles. No fewer than 3 million CDR3-containing paired-end reads came from each sample. TCRdb reanalysed the 5' RACE reads using MiXCR and keeps one entry per CDR3 protein. The table lists about 670,000 distinct CDR3 sequences, approximately 40% of them singletons, with 30% in the top ten. Trimming shortened V by 4 bases and J by 4 bases, and 8 bases separated the two germline ends. The CDR3 length is 12 residues. CDR1 SGDLS and CDR2 YYNGEE come from the germline V gene. This entry is derived from a study of blood T cells in healthy people across ages. Overall study results and limits: Per million T cells, TCR beta diversity dropped roughly linearly as age increased.

The material sequenced was blood. The rearrangement uses TRBV9 and TRBJ2-5; D uncertain. The source of this sequence is a man older than 75 in good health. Here the CDR3 DNA reads TGTGCCAGCAGCCAGTTCGGAGAGACCCAGTACTTC. Amino acids: CASSQFGETQYF.